This entry lists 10 T cell receptor beta chains sequenced from one sample in a study of T cells in Graves' hyperthyroidism and ophthalmopathy. Amplified TCR beta CDR3 regions came from RNA transcripts. During a first-round RT-PCR of the TCR CDR3, the HTBI primer set was used. MiXCR was run by TCRdb on the multiplex PCR reads, yielding one entry per CDR3 protein. The sample carries hundreds of thousands of distinct CDR3 sequences, less than 25% recorded once. Sequenced material: blood. The receptors originated from a young man with Graves' ophthalmopathy.

This sequence joins TRBV7-9 and TRBJ1-1; tentative D call: TRBD1 (6 bases). The CDR3 is made up of 16 amino acids. Germline loops: CDR1 SEHNR, CDR2 FQNEAQ (reference sequence). Between the trimmed V and J ends, which lost 5 bases and 3 bases, there was a span of 19 bases. The CDR3 region is CASSHRGLGADTEAFF. Here the CDR3 DNA reads TGTGCCAGCAGCCACCGGGGGCTGGGTGCGGACACTGAAGCTTTCTTT.

The genes are TRBV4-1 and TRBJ2-7; 7 bases agree with TRBD1. This CDR3 is 16 amino acids long. Germline CDR1 and CDR2: MGHRA and YSYEKL. Trimming removed 2 bases from V and 0 bases from J; junction bases left unmatched: 7. The CDR3 DNA is TGCGCCAGCAGCCAAATTCCGGGACAGTCCTCCTACGAGCAGTACTTC. Protein product: CASSQIPGQSSYEQYF.

The CDR3 sequence is CAISNLMPDTPFNNEQFF. As DNA, the CDR3 is TGTGCCATCAGCAACCTTATGCCTGACACCCCCTTCAACAATGAGCAGTTCTTC. The chain is built from TRBV10-3 and TRBJ2-1; D uncertain. Germline V gene lookup returns CDR1 ENHRY and CDR2 SYGVKD. CDR3 size: 18 residues. The V gene lost 6 bases and the J gene lost 5 bases, with 26 bases spanning the gap.

The chain has TRBV5-1 and TRBJ2-1; D might be TRBD1 (6 bases). The CDR3 spans 15 residues. Deletions cut 1 base from V and 8 bases from J, with 16 bases between. Germline V gene data show CDR1 as SGHRS and CDR2 as YFSETQ. The CDR3 DNA sequence: TGCGCCAGCAGCTTGTGGGGGCCACCTCCTGATGAGCAGTTCTTC. Translation gives CASSLWGPPPDEQFF. The full variable domain, in which reference TRBV5-1 and TRBJ2-1 provide the parts outside the CDR3, is KAGVTQTPRYLIKTRGQQVTLSCSPISGHRSVSWYQQTPGQGLQFLFEYFSETQRNKGNFPGRFSGRQFSNSRSEMNVSTLELGDSALYLCASSLWGPPPDEQFFGPGTRLTVL.

This clonotype was seen repeatedly, ten times or more. The CDR3 coding sequence is TGTGCCAGCAGTGGGGCGGGATCCTACAATGAGCAGTTCTTC. Translating it yields CASSGAGSYNEQFF. The rearrangement links TRBV2 to TRBJ2-1, with a tentative D call TRBD2 (6 bases). Trimming took off 4 bases at V and 1 base at J, with 8 bases between the two ends. CDR3 length: 14 amino acids. CDR1 SNHLY and CDR2 FYNNEI come from the germline V gene.

Worth noting for this clonotype: One end of the junction is discordant with germline, which a read error may explain. V is TRBV5-1 and J is TRBJ2-4; 7 positions match TRBD2. Germline values: CDR1 SGHRS, CDR2 YFSETQ. This CDR3 region has 16 residues. The CDR3 protein is CVSSLAGGGEGDIQYF. DNA of the CDR3: TGCGTCAGCAGCTTGGCCGGTGGGGGGGAAGGGGACATTCAGTACTTC.

This clonotype was observed a handful of times. The chain has TRBV5-1 and TRBJ1-3, with D possibly matching TRBD1 (6 bases). This CDR3 region has 18 residues. Trimming removed 0 bases at V and 0 bases at J, with 16 bases between. Germline CDR1 SGHRS, CDR2 YFSETQ. Here the CDR3 reads CASSLAAGGSFSGNTIYF. The CDR3 region has the DNA TGCGCCAGCAGCTTGGCAGCCGGGGGCAGCTTCTCTGGAAACACCATATATTTT. The full variable domain, completed using reference TRBV5-1 and TRBJ1-3, is KAGVTQTPRYLIKTRGQQVTLSCSPISGHRSVSWYQQTPGQGLQFLFEYFSETQRNKGNFPGRFSGRQFSNSRSEMNVSTLELGDSALYLCASSLAAGGSFSGNTIYFGEGSWLTVV.

The table lists this clonotype with many counts. The chain couples TRBV30 to TRBJ1-2; D gene uncertain. This CDR3 has 12 amino acids. Trimming cost V 1 base and J 5 bases, with 8 bases left between them. Germline V gives CDR1 GTSNPN, CDR2 SVGIG (reference sequence). The CDR3 here is CAWSAAGYGYTF. The CDR3 coding sequence is TGTGCCTGGAGTGCGGCGGGATATGGCTACACCTTC.

This clonotype was seen more than once but under ten times. The J gene is TRBJ2-7, the V gene TRBV28; 9 bases line up with TRBD1. From germline, CDR1 is MDHEN and CDR2 SYDVKM. The CDR3 loop spans 15 amino acids. V lost 7 bases to trimming and J lost 0 bases; unmatched junction nucleotides: 7. The CDR3 loop reads CASNSPGQGSYEQYF. Written as DNA, the CDR3 is TGTGCCAGCAACTCTCCGGGACAGGGCTCCTACGAGCAGTACTTC.

This clonotype was counted between two and nine times. V is TRBV3-1 and J is TRBJ2-7; 7 bases map to TRBD1. J lost 2 bases, V lost 4 bases, and 8 bases had no gene match. The CDR3 consists of 15 residues. The germline V gene encodes CDR1 LGHDT and CDR2 YNNKEL (reference sequence). The CDR3 sequence is CASSPNPGTAYEQYF. The CDR3 DNA follows: TGTGCCAGCAGCCCGAACCCCGGGACAGCCTACGAGCAGTACTTC.